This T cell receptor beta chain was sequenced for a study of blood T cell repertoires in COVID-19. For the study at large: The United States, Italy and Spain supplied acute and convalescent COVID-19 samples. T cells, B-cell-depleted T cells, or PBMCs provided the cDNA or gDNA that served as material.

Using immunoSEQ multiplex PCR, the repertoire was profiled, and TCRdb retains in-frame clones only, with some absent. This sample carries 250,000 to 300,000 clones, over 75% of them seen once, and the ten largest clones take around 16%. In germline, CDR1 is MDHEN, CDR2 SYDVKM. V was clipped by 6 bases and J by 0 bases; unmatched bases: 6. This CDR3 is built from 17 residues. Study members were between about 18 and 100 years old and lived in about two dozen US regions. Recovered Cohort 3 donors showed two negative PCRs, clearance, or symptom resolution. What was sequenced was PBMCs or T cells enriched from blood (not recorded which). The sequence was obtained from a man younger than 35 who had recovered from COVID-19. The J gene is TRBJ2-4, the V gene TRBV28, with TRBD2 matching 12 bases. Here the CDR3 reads CASRATSGSLAKNIQYF. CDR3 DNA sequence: TGTGCCAGCAGGGCGACTAGCGGGAGCCTAGCCAAAAACATTCAGTACTTC.